This entry describes one T cell receptor beta chain. Antigen unknown. The primer mix had 52 TRBV and 13 TRBJ primers. The repertoire was sequenced with immunoSEQ multiplex PCR; TCRdb's copy has only in-frame clones and lacks some. The sample consists of approximately 37,000 clones, roughly 90% of them appearing once. These data belong to a study of regulatory T cells. This CDR3 spans 12 amino acids. V lost 11 bases to trimming and J lost 8 bases, with 18 bases between them. CDR1 ENHRY and CDR2 SYGVKD come from the germline V gene. At testing, patients were 2 to 39 years old, with reduced naive and increased memory T-cell proportions. Sorting split CD4+ cells into CD25-high CD127-low Tregs and CD25-low CD127-high conventional T cells. Findings and caveats of the study: Hydrophobic residues at CDR3 positions 6 and 7 were enriched in conventional CD4+ T cells of CD3G-deficient patients. Skewed V and J usage and few unique V-J pairs marked patient repertoires, most in Tregs.

Specimen: conventional CD4+ T cells sorted from blood. The source is a person aged 18 to 35 with CD3G deficiency. V gene TRBV10-3 combines with J gene TRBJ1-2; maybe TRBD1 (6 bases). The CDR3 reads CAAKGQGYGYTF. The CDR3 nucleotides are TGTGCCGCAAAAGGGCAGGGGTACGGCTACACCTTC.